The T cell receptor (beta chain) under discussion was sequenced for a study of CD8+ T cells in alopecia areata. Germline CDR1 and CDR2: MGHRA and YSYEKL. The CDR3 covers 16 residues. Trimming at V came to 5 bases and at J to 4 bases, leaving 11 bases not matched to a gene. Reverse transcribed after extraction, RNA yielded cDNA as the sequencing template. Assay used: immunoSEQ multiplex PCR; TCRdb lists only in-frame clones, some missing. The table has about 180,000 clones, roughly 60% seen once. The treatment is: oral pan-JAK inhibitor, 5-10 mg twice daily. The clonotype originates from a human donor with alopecia areata. This sequence joins TRBV4-1 and TRBJ1-5; 7 positions agree with TRBD1. Material: CD4+ T cells sorted from blood, obtained between weeks 55 and 65, from a patient treated with tofacitinib. CDR3 loop: CASSSTGTAINQPQHF. The CDR3 DNA is TGCGCCAGCAGCTCAACCGGGACAGCGATAAATCAGCCCCAGCATTTT.